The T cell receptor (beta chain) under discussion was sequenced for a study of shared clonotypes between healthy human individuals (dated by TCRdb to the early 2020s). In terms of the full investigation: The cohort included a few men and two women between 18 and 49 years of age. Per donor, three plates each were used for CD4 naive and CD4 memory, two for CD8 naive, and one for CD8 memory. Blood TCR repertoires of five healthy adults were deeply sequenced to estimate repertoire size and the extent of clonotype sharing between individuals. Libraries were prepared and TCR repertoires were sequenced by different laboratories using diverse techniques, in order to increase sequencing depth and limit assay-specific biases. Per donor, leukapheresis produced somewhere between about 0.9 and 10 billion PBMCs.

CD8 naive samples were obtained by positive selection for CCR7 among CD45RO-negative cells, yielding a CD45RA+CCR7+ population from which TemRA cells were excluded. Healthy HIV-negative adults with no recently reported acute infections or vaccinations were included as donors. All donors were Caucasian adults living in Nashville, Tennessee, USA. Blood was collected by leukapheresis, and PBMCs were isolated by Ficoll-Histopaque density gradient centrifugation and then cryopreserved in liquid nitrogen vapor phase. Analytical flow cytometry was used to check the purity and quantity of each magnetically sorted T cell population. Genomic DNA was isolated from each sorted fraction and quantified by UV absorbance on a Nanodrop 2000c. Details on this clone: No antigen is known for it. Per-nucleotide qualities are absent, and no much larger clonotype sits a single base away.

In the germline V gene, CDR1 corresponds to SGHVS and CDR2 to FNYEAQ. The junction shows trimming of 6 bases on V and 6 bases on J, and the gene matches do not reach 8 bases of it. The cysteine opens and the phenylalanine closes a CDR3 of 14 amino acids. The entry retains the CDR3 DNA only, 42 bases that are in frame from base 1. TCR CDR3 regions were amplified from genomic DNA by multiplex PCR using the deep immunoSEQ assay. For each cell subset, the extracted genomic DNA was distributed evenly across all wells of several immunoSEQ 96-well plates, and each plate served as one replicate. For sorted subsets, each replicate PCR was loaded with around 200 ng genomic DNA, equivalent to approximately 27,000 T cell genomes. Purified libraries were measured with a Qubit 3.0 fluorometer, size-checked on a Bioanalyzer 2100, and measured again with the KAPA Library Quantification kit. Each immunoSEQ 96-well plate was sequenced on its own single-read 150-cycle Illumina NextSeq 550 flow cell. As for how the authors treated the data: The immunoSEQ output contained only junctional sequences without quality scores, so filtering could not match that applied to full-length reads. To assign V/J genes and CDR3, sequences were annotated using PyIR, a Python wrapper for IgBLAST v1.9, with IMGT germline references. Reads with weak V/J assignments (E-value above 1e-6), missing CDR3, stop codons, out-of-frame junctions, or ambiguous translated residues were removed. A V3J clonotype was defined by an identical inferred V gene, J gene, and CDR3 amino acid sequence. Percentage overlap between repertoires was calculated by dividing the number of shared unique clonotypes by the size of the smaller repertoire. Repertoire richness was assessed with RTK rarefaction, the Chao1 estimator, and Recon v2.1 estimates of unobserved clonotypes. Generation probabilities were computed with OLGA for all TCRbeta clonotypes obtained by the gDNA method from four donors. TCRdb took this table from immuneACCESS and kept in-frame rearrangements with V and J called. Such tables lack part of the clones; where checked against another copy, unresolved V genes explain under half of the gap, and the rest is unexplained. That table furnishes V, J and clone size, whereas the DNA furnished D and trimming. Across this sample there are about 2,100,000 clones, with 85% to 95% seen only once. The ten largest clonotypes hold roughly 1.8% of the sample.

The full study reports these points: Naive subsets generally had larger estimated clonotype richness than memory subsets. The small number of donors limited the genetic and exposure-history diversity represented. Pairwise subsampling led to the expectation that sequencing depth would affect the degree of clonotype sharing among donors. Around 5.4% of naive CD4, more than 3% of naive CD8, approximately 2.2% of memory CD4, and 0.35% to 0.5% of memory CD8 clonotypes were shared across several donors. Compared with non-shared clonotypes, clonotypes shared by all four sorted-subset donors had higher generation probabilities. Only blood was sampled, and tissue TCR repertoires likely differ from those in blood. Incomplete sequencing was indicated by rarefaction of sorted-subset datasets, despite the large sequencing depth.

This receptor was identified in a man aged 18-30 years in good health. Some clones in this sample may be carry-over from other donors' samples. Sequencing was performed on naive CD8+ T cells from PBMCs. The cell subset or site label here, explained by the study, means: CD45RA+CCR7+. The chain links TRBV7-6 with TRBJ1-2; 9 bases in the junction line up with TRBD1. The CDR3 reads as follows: CASRDLGQGHGYTF. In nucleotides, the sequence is TGTGCCAGCAGAGACCTGGGACAGGGTCATGGCTACACCTTC.